This entry lists 20 T cell receptor beta chains sequenced from one sample in a study of Ad26.COV2.S vaccination and SARS-CoV-2 variants. The repertoire was sequenced with immunoSEQ multiplex PCR; TCRdb's copy has only in-frame clones and lacks some. The sample has just over 350,000 clones; about 90% are singletons. This specimen was peripheral blood, taken after recovery from COVID-19. These receptors were obtained from a human donor who had recovered from COVID-19.

Details on this clone: This sample includes further DNA sequences coding for the same CDR3. CDR3 coding DNA: TGTGCCAGCAGCTTGGGACAGGGGTACACTGAAGCTTTCTTT. Its protein product is CASSLGQGYTEAFF. This chain connects TRBV5-4 to TRBJ1-1; 8 bases are shared with TRBD1. The CDR3 runs 14 residues. CDR1 and CDR2 (germline): SGHNT, YYREEE (reference sequence). After removal of 0 bases from V and 3 bases from J, the junction contained 1 base not matched to a gene.

The J gene is TRBJ1-5, the V gene TRBV11-2, with 7 bases identical to TRBD1. CDR3 size: 15 residues. Losses at the gene ends were 1 base for V and 7 bases for J; bases not matched to a gene: 7. Germline V CDR1 and CDR2: SGHAT, FQNNGV. The CDR3 spells CASSLVLGGWQPQHF. CDR3 DNA: TGTGCCAGCAGCTTAGTTTTAGGGGGCTGGCAGCCCCAGCATTTT.

The CDR3 nucleotides are TGTGCCAGCAGCTTGACTAGCGGGGGGGGCGAGCAGTACTTC. Encoded protein: CASSLTSGGGEQYF. V is TRBV11-2 and J is TRBJ2-7; 14 bases are a match to TRBD2. The CDR3 is 14 residues long. Germline CDR1 and CDR2: SGHAT and FQNNGV. V trimming: 3 bases; J trimming: 6 bases; junction bases outside the gene matches: 1.

The chain is built from TRBV6-6 and TRBJ1-5, with a weak D call TRBD1 (5 bases). Per germline, CDR1 MNHNY and CDR2 SVGAGI (reference sequence). The CDR3 spans 15 residues. Trimming cost V 2 bases and J 1 base, with 9 bases left between them. CDR3 amino acids: CASSYSQGSNQPQHF. CDR3 sequence (DNA): TGTGCCAGCAGTTACAGTCAGGGCAGCAATCAGCCCCAGCATTTT.

This clone was seen only once. J is TRBJ1-1 and V is TRBV3-1 (or the pseudogene TRBV3-2); D is perhaps TRBD1 (5 bases). With 1 base removed from V and 5 bases from J, the gap between germline ends came to 11 bases. The CDR3 contains 14 residues. From germline, CDR1 is LGHDT and CDR2 YNNKEL (reference sequence). CDR3 sequence reads: CASSQAPGGTEAFF. For the CDR3, the DNA is TGTGCCAGCAGCCAAGCACCGGGGGGGACTGAAGCTTTCTTT.

J is TRBJ2-1 and V is TRBV10-2; 13 bases fit TRBD2. The trim removed 3 bases at V and 13 bases at J, leaving 6 bases unmatched. CDR1 is WSHSY, CDR2 SAAADI, per germline. The CDR3 loop spans 14 amino acids. The chain's CDR3 is CASSDGTSGVPQFF. In nucleotides, the CDR3 is TGCGCCAGCAGTGATGGGACTAGCGGGGTCCCCCAGTTCTTC.

The chain links TRBV7-6 to TRBJ2-5; 12 bases match TRBD1. After removal of 6 bases from V and 3 bases from J, the junction contained 5 bases not matched to a gene. The length of the CDR3 is 15 residues. Germline V gene lookup returns CDR1 SGHVS and CDR2 FNYEAQ. The CDR3 sequence is CASRLGTGGEETQYF. For the CDR3, the DNA is TGTGCCAGCAGACTGGGGACAGGGGGCGAAGAGACCCAGTACTTC.

This chain connects TRBV19 to TRBJ1-5, with a tentative D call TRBD1 (5 bases). This CDR3 region has 16 residues. Germline CDR1 LNHDA, CDR2 SQIVND (reference sequence). V lost 7 bases and J lost 4, with 20 bases in between. CDR3 residues: CASKGLGFGGNQPQHF. CDR3 nucleotides: TGTGCCAGTAAGGGGTTGGGATTCGGGGGGAATCAGCCCCAGCATTTT.

This sequence joins TRBV7-3 and TRBJ2-7, with TRBD1 matching 7 bases. V was clipped by 4 bases and J by 5 bases; unmatched bases: 8. Germline V gene data show CDR1 as SGHTA and CDR2 as FQGTGA. The CDR3 extends over 14 amino acids. CDR3 residues: CASSWGTARDEQYF. As DNA, the CDR3 is TGTGCCAGCAGCTGGGGGACAGCGAGGGACGAGCAGTACTTC.

The chain has TRBV5-1 and TRBJ2-3; D gene ambiguous. Trimming pared 4 bases from V and 4 bases from J, leaving 7 bases between. The germline V gene encodes CDR1 SGHRS and CDR2 YFSETQ. The CDR3 length is 12 residues. DNA of the CDR3: TGCGCCAGCAGCCCCAATGCAGATACGCAGTATTTT. It encodes CASSPNADTQYF.

The rearrangement uses TRBV7-2 and TRBJ1-3; no definite D call. The CDR3 spans 15 residues. V lost 6 bases and J 0 bases, leaving 12 bases between the germline ends. Looked up from germline, CDR1 is SGHTA and CDR2 is FQGNSA. Written as DNA, the CDR3 is TGTGCCAGCAGGGAAACAAGACTCTCTGGAAACACCATATATTTT. The encoded protein is CASRETRLSGNTIYF.

The V and J genes are TRBV27 and TRBJ2-3, with 8 bases that match TRBD2. Trimming cost V 2 bases and J 5 bases; bases outside gene matches: 3. The CDR3 totals 14 residues. Germline V gene data show CDR1 as MNHEY and CDR2 as SMNVEV (reference sequence). CDR3 amino acids: CASSLGLARDTQYF. The CDR3 DNA reads TGTGCCAGCAGTTTAGGACTAGCTAGAGATACGCAGTATTTT.

The genes are TRBV29-1 and TRBJ1-2, with 9 bases identical to TRBD1. Germline loops: CDR1 SQVTM, CDR2 ANQGSEA. V gave up 3 bases and J gave up 4 bases; unmatched junction bases: 12. The CDR3 covers 16 residues. The CDR3 DNA follows: TGCAGCGTTGAGACGACGACCCGACAGGGGGTCTATGGCTACACCTTC. Its protein product is CSVETTTRQGVYGYTF.

The V and J genes are TRBV27 and TRBJ1-2; 11 nucleotides agree with TRBD1. Germline CDR1 is MNHEY and CDR2 is SMNVEV (reference sequence). The CDR3 extends over 12 amino acids. V gave up 9 bases and J gave up 8 bases; unmatched junction bases: 5. Here the CDR3 DNA reads TGTGCCAGTGGGACAGGGGGACGGGGCTACACCTTC. This codes for CASGTGGRGYTF.

This chain links TRBV6-2 or TRBV6-3 with TRBJ2-4; TRBD1 is a possible D gene (6 bases). Germline CDR1 MNHEY, CDR2 SVGEGT. The CDR3 has 14 amino acids. Deletions cut 6 bases from V and 8 bases from J, with 17 bases between. The CDR3 sequence is CASSSKGDMDIQYF. CDR3 in DNA: TGTGCCAGCAGCTCCAAAGGGGACATGGACATTCAGTACTTC.

The chain uses TRBV3-1 (or the pseudogene TRBV3-2) and TRBJ1-1; D may be TRBD1 (5 bases). The CDR3 covers 15 residues. Germline V gene sequence: CDR1 LGHDT, CDR2 YNNKEL (reference sequence). V lost 2 bases and J lost 5, with 15 bases in between. CDR3 nucleotides: TGTGCCAGCAGCCAATTGGCCTTTCGGGGGACTGAAGCTTTCTTT. Amino acids: CASSQLAFRGTEAFF.

V and J are TRBV7-8 and TRBJ2-7; 10 bases align to TRBD2. The germline CDR1 and CDR2 sequences are SGHVS and FQNEAQ. The length of the CDR3 is 16 residues. The junction had 9 bases not matched to a gene; V was cut back by 2 bases and J by 5 bases. The CDR3 DNA sequence: TGTGCCAGCAGCTTATTTCCAGCGGGGGGGCAGAACGAGCAGTACTTC. Translating it yields CASSLFPAGGQNEQYF.

The chain combines TRBV7-2 with TRBJ1-4, with D possibly TRBD1 on 6 matching bases. Per the germline V gene, CDR1 is SGHTA and CDR2 is FQGNSA. The CDR3 covers 17 residues. With 1 base removed from V and 5 bases from J, the gap between germline ends came to 17 bases. The CDR3 loop is CASSLGLRGAPNEKLFF. The CDR3 region has the DNA TGTGCCAGCAGCTTAGGGTTGCGGGGGGCACCCAATGAAAAACTGTTTTTT.

This chain links TRBV18 with TRBJ1-1, with 9 bases aligning to TRBD1. This CDR3 comprises 15 residues. Germline V gene sequence: CDR1 KGHSH, CDR2 LQKENI. V was clipped by 3 bases and J by 1 base; unmatched bases: 3. CDR3: CASSPGTGTNTEAFF. CDR3 bases: TGTGCCAGCTCACCCGGGACAGGGACGAACACTGAAGCTTTCTTT.

The rearrangement joins TRBV7-2 to TRBJ2-1, with D hard to call. V was clipped by 2 bases and J by 5 bases, with 4 bases between them. The CDR3 totals 12 residues. Germline V gene data show CDR1 as SGHTA and CDR2 as FQGNSA. The CDR3 reads CASSLRNNEQFF. CDR3 bases: TGTGCCAGCAGCTTAAGGAACAATGAGCAGTTCTTC.